Listed below are T cell receptor beta chains from one sample, sequenced in a study of CD8 T cells in Susac syndrome. One entry per CDR3 protein results from TCRdb running MiXCR on the immunoSEQ multiplex PCR reads. The sample yields 250,000 to 350,000 distinct CDR3 sequences, approximately 85% seen once. Sequences were obtained from CD8+ T cells from PBMCs. The receptors originated from a human donor with multiple sclerosis. The CDR3 runs from the conserved cysteine through the conserved F or W. A D gene is named only where the DNA matches it firmly. Rows give clone size only sometimes, using once, few, many, or a class for an expanded clone.

>TRBJ2-7|.|TRBV4-1|.
TGCGCCAGCAGCGCCGACAGGGACTTATACGAGCAGTACTTC
CASSADRDLYEQYF
>TRBJ2-7|.|TRBV12-3/TRBV12-4|.
TGTGCCAGCAGTTTGGGCAGGGGAGGTTGGGAGCAGTACTTC
CASSLGRGGWEQYF
>TRBJ2-2|.|TRBV7-9|.
TGTGCCAGCAGTCCTTTCAGGGGCGCGAACACCGGGGAGCTGTTTTTT
CASSPFRGANTGELFF
>TRBJ1-1|.|TRBV24-1|TRBD1
TGTGCCACCAGTGACTCCGACAGGGATGAAGCTTTCTTT
CATSDSDRDEAFF
>TRBJ2-5|.|TRBV7-9|TRBD2
TGTGCCAGCAGCGGGACTAGCGGGACTACCCTGCTGGAGACCCAGTACTTC
CASSGTSGTTLLETQYF
>TRBJ1-4|few|TRBV6-5|.
TGTGCCAGCAGTTACTCGAAGGCTTTGGCGGATGAAAAACTGTTTTTT
CASSYSKALADEKLFF
>TRBJ2-1|.|TRBV9|TRBD2
TGTGCCAGCACCGACGGGACTAGCAATGAGCAGTTCTTC
CASTDGTSNEQFF
>TRBJ2-5|few|TRBV5-5|.
TGTGCCAGCAGCTCCCGGGCCTTGACAGACTACCAAGAGACCCAGTACTTC
CASSSRALTDYQETQYF
>TRBJ2-7|.|TRBV27|.
TGTGCCAGCAGTTCCTACCTTTACGAGCAGTACTTC
CASSSYLYEQYF
>TRBJ2-7|.|TRBV5-1|.
TGCGCCAGCAGCATTACTAGCTGTCACCACGAGCAGTACTTC
CASSITSCHHEQYF
>TRBJ1-1|.|TRBV7-6|.
TGTGCCAGCAGCTTATTAGGTATTAAGGGGCCCACTGAAGCTTTCTTT
CASSLLGIKGPTEAFF
>TRBJ2-1|few|TRBV6-1|.
TGTGCCAGCCATAGCGGCAGCTCCTACAATGAGCAGTTCTTC
CASHSGSSYNEQFF
>TRBJ2-2|few|TRBV5-8|.
TGTGCCAGCAGCTTGGCTACAGCGAACACCGGGGAGCTGTTTTTT
CASSLATANTGELFF
>TRBJ2-3|.|TRBV28|TRBD1
TGTGCCAGCAGTTTCGATACAGGGGCAGATACGCAGTATTTT
CASSFDTGADTQYF
>TRBJ2-1|few|TRBV7-9|TRBD2
TGTGCCAGCAGCCCTCCCGGGACTAGCCGGAGCAATGAGCAGTTCTTC
CASSPPGTSRSNEQFF
>TRBJ2-1|.|TRBV29-1|TRBD2
TGCAGCGTTGAACTAGCGGGAGGGCCGAGAAACAATGAGCAGTTCTTC
CSVELAGGPRNNEQFF
>TRBJ2-7|.|TRBV29-1|.
TGCAGCATGACGTGGGACTCCTCCTACGAGCAGTACTTC
CSMTWDSSYEQYF
>TRBJ1-3|.|TRBV27|TRBD1
TGTGCCAGCAGATTTCAGGGGGCAGGAAACACCATATATTTT
CASRFQGAGNTIYF
>TRBJ2-7|.|TRBV7-9|TRBD1
TGTGCCAGCAGCTCGGACAGGACTCGGAGCTCCTACGAGCAGTACTTC
CASSSDRTRSSYEQYF
>TRBJ1-2|.|TRBV5-5|.
TGTGCCAGCAGCCAAGACAGCGACTATGGCTACACCTTC
CASSQDSDYGYTF
>TRBJ2-7|.|TRBV5-4|TRBD1
TGTGCCAGCAGCTTTGGAGCCGGGACAGGGACCTACGAGCAGTACTTC
CASSFGAGTGTYEQYF
>TRBJ1-5|.|TRBV2|TRBD1
TGTGCCAGCAGTAGGACAGGGAATCAGCCCCAGCATTTT
CASSRTGNQPQHF
>TRBJ1-5|.|TRBV27|.
TGTGCCAGCAGTTTATCGAGATCGGATCAGCCCCAGCATTTT
CASSLSRSDQPQHF
>TRBJ2-2|once|TRBV10-3|TRBD1
TGTGCCATCAGTGAGGGGGGACAGGGGATCGCGAACACCGGGGAGCTGTTTTTT
CAISEGGQGIANTGELFF
>TRBJ2-2|.|TRBV19|TRBD2
TGTGCCAGTAGAAACCCCCCTAGCGGGAGGGCCGACGGGGAGCTGTTTTTT
CASRNPPSGRADGELFF
>TRBJ2-1|.|TRBV10-3|.
TGTGCCATCGGGCAGGGGAGCTCCTACAATGAGCAGTTCTTC
CAIGQGSSYNEQFF